This T cell receptor (beta chain) derives from a study of shared clonotypes between healthy human individuals. Trimming at V came to 0 bases and at J to 1 base, leaving 3 bases not matched to a gene. Germline assignment: CDR1 SGHDT and CDR2 YYEEEE. The CDR3 is 16 residues long. Libraries were prepared by immunoSEQ multiplex PCR; TCRdb keeps only in-frame clonotypes and omits some of them. The sample consists of approximately 400,000 clones, 90% to 98% of them appearing once. CD8 memory merged CD45RO+ with CCR7-negative CD45RA+ TemRA cells. The receptor's source is a man aged 30 to 39 in good health. The chain couples TRBV5-6 to TRBJ2-3, with 9 bases fitting TRBD2. Sequencing was performed on memory CD8+ T cells sorted from blood. Subset specified: CD45RO+ cells pooled with CCR7-negative TemRA cells. CDR3: CASSLVAGDGTDTQYF. The CDR3 DNA follows: TGTGCCAGCAGCTTGGTAGCGGGAGATGGCACAGATACGCAGTATTTT.